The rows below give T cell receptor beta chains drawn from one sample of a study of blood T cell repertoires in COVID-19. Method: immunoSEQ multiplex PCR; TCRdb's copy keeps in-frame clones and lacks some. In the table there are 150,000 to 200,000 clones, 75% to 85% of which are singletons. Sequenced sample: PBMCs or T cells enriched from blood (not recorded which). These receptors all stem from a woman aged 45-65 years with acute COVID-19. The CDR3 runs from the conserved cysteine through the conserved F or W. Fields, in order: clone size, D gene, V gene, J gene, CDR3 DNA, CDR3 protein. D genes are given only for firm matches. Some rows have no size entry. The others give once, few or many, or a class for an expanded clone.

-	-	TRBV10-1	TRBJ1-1	TGCGCCAGCAGCAAGACGGCGGGCACTGAAGCTTTCTTT	CASSKTAGTEAFF
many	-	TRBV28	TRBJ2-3	TGTGCCAGCATCCAGGGGGATACGCAGTATTTT	CASIQGDTQYF
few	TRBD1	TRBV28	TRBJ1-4	TGTGCCAGCACCGGACAGGGCCTTAATGAAAAACTGTTTTTT	CASTGQGLNEKLFF
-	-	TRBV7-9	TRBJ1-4	TGTGCCAGCAGCTCGGCCCTCGGGGGGACACCGAATGAAAAACTGTTTTTT	CASSSALGGTPNEKLFF
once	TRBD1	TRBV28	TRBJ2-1	TGTGCCAGCAGTTCCCCGGGACAGGCATCCTACAATGAGCAGTTCTTC	CASSSPGQASYNEQFF
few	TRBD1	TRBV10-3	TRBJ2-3	TGTGCCATGAGACAGGGGGCGAAAGATACGCAGTATTTT	CAMRQGAKDTQYF
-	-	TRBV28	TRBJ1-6	TGTGCCAGCAGTTTACGGCAGGGTAGTTCACCCCTCCACTTT	CASSLRQGSSPLHF
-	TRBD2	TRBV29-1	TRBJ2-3	TGCAGCGCTAGCGGGGGGAGGTCAGATACGCAGTATTTT	CSASGGRSDTQYF
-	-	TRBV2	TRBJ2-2	TGTGCCAGCAGCGAGCACCTCGGGTCCGGGGAGCTGTTTTTT	CASSEHLGSGELFF
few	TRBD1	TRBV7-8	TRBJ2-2	TGTGCCAGCAGCAGGACAGGGACGAACACCGGGGAGCTGTTTTTT	CASSRTGTNTGELFF
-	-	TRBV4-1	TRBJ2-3	TGCGCCAGCAGCCAAGGGCGGGGCACAGATACGCAGTATTTT	CASSQGRGTDTQYF
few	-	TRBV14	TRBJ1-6	TGTGCCAGCAGCCAAGGAACTTCTACCAGGAATTCACCCCTCCACTTT	CASSQGTSTRNSPLHF
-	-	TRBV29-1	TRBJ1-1	TGCAGCGTTGCGCAGGCATGGAACACTGAAGCTTTCTTT	CSVAQAWNTEAFF
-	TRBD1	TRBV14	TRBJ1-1	TGTGCCAGCAGCCAAGCCCGGACAGGGCGGGCTGAAGCTTTCTTT	CASSQARTGRAEAFF
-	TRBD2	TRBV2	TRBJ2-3	TGTGCCAGCAGTGCGGGGGGTTGGGGCACAGATACGCAGTATTTT	CASSAGGWGTDTQYF
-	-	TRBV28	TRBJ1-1	TGTGCCAGCAGTTTACGTCGCTTGAGGGAGAGGGTCTTT	CASSLRRLRERVF
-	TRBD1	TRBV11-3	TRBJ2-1	TGTGCCAGCAGCTTAGTAGGGACAGCCCAATACAATGAGCAGTTCTTC	CASSLVGTAQYNEQFF
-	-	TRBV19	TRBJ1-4	TGTGCCAGTAGTATAAAACCCACAGGGCATTGGGTCGCTAATGAAAAACTGTTTTTT	CASSIKPTGHWVANEKLFF
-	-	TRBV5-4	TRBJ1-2	TGTGCCAGCAGCTTCTGGGGGCCGGATGGCTACACCTTC	CASSFWGPDGYTF
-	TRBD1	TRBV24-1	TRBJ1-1	TGTGCCACCAGTGACCCAAACAGGGGGGAAGCTTTCTTT	CATSDPNRGEAFF
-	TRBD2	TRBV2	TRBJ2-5	TGTGCCAGCAGAGTCGGCGGGGGGCAGGGAGAGACCCAGTACTTC	CASRVGGGQGETQYF
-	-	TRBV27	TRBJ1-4	TGTGCCAGCAGTTTACGGACACTTGCAACTAATGAAAAACTGTTTTTT	CASSLRTLATNEKLFF
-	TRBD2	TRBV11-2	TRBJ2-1	TGTGCCAGCAGCTTAGAAGGGACTAGCGGGGGGGCCGCCCACAATGAGCAGTTCTTC	CASSLEGTSGGAAHNEQFF
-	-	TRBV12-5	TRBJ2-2	TGTGCTAGTGGTTTGGTACTGGACAGCTATCCCGGGGAGCTGTTTTTT	CASGLVLDSYPGELFF
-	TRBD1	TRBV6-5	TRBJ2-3	TGTGCCAGCAGGGACAGGGTCACAGATACGCAGTATTTT	CASRDRVTDTQYF
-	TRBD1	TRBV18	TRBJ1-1	TGTGCCAGCTCACCCGCGACAGGGGTTCGGACTGAAGCTTTCTTT	CASSPATGVRTEAFF
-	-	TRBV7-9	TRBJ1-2	TGTGCCAGCAGCTTAGGTACCGGGTCGGGGGGCACCTATGGCTACACCTTC	CASSLGTGSGGTYGYTF
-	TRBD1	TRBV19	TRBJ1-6	TGTGCCAGTAGTATAGCCAAGACAGGGTTGGCACCCCTCCACTTT	CASSIAKTGLAPLHF
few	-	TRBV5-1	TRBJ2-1	TGCGCCAGCAGCTTGGATCAGGGAGGCAATGAGCAGTTCTTC	CASSLDQGGNEQFF
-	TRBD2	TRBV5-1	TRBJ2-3	TGCGCCAGCAGCGGATATAGCGGGGCAGGCACAGATACGCAGTATTTT	CASSGYSGAGTDTQYF
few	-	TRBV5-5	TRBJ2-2	TGTGCCAGCAGCTCTCTAGTGGCGAACACCGGGGAGCTGTTTTTT	CASSSLVANTGELFF
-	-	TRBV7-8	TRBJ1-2	TGTGCCAGCAGCCCGCAACAGGGCAGCTATGGCTACACCTTC	CASSPQQGSYGYTF
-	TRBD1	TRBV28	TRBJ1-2	TGTGCCAGCGGGACCGGACAGGGAAGCTATGGCTACACCTTC	CASGTGQGSYGYTF
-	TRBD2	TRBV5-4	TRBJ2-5	TGTGCCAGCAGCCCCCGGGGGGATAGCGGGGGGGCTGGAGAGACCCAGTACTTC	CASSPRGDSGGAGETQYF
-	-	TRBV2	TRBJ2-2	TGTGCCAGCAGTAGTAGGCGGGCGAACACCGGGGAGCTGTTTTTT	CASSSRRANTGELFF
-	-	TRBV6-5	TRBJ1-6	TGTGCCAGCAGTTACTCCGGACAAACCAATTCACCCCTCCACTTT	CASSYSGQTNSPLHF
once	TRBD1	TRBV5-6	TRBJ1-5	TGTGCCAGCAGCCCTAGCGCACAGGGGGCAGGTCAGCCCCAGCATTTT	CASSPSAQGAGQPQHF
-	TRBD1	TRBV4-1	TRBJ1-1	TGCGCCAGCAGCCCGGGACAGGGGCTTACTGAAGCTTTCTTT	CASSPGQGLTEAFF
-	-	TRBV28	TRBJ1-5	TGTGCCAGCAGTCCTCCGGGGGGCGGTCAGCCCCAGCATTTT	CASSPPGGGQPQHF
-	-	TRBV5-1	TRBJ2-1	TGCGCCAGCAGAGATAGGGGGATCGATGAGCAGTTCTTC	CASRDRGIDEQFF
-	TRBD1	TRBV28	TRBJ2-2	TGTGCCAGCAGTACCTCCGGGACAGGGGGCGGGGAGCTGTTTTTT	CASSTSGTGGGELFF
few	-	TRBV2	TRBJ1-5	TGTGCCAGCAGTGACAGGGGCAATCAGCCCCAGCATTTT	CASSDRGNQPQHF
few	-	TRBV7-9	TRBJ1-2	TGTGCCAGCAGCTCAGGGTATGGCTACACCTTC	CASSSGYGYTF
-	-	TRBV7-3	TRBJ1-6	TGTGCCAGCAGCGTAGACTACAATTCACCCCTCCACTTT	CASSVDYNSPLHF
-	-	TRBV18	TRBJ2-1	TGTGCCAGCTCACCACCGTGGCTAGACAATGAGCAGTTCTTC	CASSPPWLDNEQFF
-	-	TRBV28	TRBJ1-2	TGTGCCAGCACTGGGACACCTAACTATGGCTACACCTTC	CASTGTPNYGYTF
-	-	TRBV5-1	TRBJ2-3	TGCGCCAGCAGCACTGGGGGCCTACCGGATACGCAGTATTTT	CASSTGGLPDTQYF
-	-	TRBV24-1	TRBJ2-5	TGTGCCACCAGTGGGTGGACAGAAAGAGAACAAGAGACCCAGTACTTC	CATSGWTEREQETQYF
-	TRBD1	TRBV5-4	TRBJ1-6	TGTGCCAGCAGCGCCGGGACAGGGGATATTCAACCCCTCCACTTT	CASSAGTGDIQPLHF
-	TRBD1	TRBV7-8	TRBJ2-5	TGTGCCAGCAGCTTTTCCGGGACAGGGGCCCAAGAGACCCAGTACTTC	CASSFSGTGAQETQYF
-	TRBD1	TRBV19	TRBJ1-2	TGTGCCAGTAGTCCGGGACAGTGGAACTATGGCTACACCTTC	CASSPGQWNYGYTF
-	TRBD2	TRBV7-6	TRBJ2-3	TGTGCCAGCAGCTTAAACCTCCGACTAGCGGGTTTGATGGATACGCAGTATTTT	CASSLNLRLAGLMDTQYF
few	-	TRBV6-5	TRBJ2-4	TGTGCCAGCCACAGACTGGGGGCGGGAAACATTCAGTACTTC	CASHRLGAGNIQYF